This TCR beta chain stems from a study of control samples from healthy donors and cancer patients. The table came from immunoSEQ multiplex PCR; TCRdb's copy has only in-frame clones and leaves some out. Altogether roughly 450,000 clones are present, around 90% being singletons, with the ten largest covering just under 6.5%. The CDR3 covers 14 residues. Germline loops: CDR1 SGHNT, CDR2 YYREEE (reference sequence). Trimming left V 4 bases short and J 1 base short, with 9 bases between. The sequence came from a man aged 35 to 55 with head and neck cancer. The sequenced sample consisted of PBMCs. This rearrangement joins TRBV5-4 to TRBJ2-4; TRBD2 might be the D (5 bases). The CDR3 sequence is CASSLPGAKNIQYF. The CDR3 nucleotides are TGTGCCAGCAGCCTGCCGGGGGCCAAAAACATTCAGTACTTC.